This TCR beta chain originates from a study of molecular identifiers for immune sequencing clone quantification. Findings of the study overall: Clones exceeding 20 RNA copies carried over 97% of effector molecules but under 1% of naive-cell molecules. For highly expanded clones, sizes could be underestimated when identical TCR molecules share a barcode.

With respect to this clonotype: Its specificity is not known. Since a much larger clone is just one base distant, this may be a read error. Lacking the conserved final phenylalanine or tryptophan, this CDR3 likely reflects a read error.

For bulk TCR libraries, previously described methods and listed TCR primers were used. TCRdb re-called the PCR reads with MiXCR, one entry per CDR3 protein. The table records roughly 100,000 distinct CDR3 sequences, 30% to 45% of them present only once. Germline CDR1 and CDR2: SQVTM and ANQGSEA. Trimming left V 4 bases short and J 3 bases short, with 6 bases between. The CDR3 length is 11 residues. The genes are TRBV29-1 and TRBJ1-1; D call uncertain. This TCR was recovered from a human donor in good health. Some libraries in this study had Jurkat cell RNA spiked in. Specimen: naive CD8+ T cells from blood, with Jurkat cell RNA spiked in. Subset denoted: FACS-sorted CD8+CD4-CCR7+CD45RA+ naive T cells. The CDR3 DNA is TGCAGCGTTGCTAAGGACACTGAAGCTTTCATT. Translated, it gives CSVAKDTEAFI.